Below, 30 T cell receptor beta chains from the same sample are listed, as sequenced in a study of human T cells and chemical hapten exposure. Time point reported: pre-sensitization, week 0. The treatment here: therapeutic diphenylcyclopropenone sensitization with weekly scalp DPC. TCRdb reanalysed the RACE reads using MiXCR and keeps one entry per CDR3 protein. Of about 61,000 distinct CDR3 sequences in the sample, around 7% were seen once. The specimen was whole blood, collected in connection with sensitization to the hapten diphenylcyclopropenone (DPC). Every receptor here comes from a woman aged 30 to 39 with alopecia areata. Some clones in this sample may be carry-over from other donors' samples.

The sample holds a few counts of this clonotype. DNA of the CDR3: TGTGCCAGCAGCCAATTACAGGGTCGGGATGAGCAGTTCTTC. This sequence encodes CASSQLQGRDEQFF. This sequence joins TRBV7-6 and TRBJ2-1, with D perhaps TRBD1 (6 bases). Between the trimmed V and J ends, which lost 5 bases and 8 bases, there was a span of 16 bases. The CDR3 spans 14 residues. Germline CDR1 reads SGHVS; CDR2 reads FNYEAQ. The complete variable domain, with remaining parts taken from reference TRBV7-6 and TRBJ2-1, reads GAGVSQSPRYKVTKRGQDVALRCDPISGHVSLYWYRQALGQGPEFLTYFNYEAQQDKSGLPNDRFSAERPEGSISTLTIQRTEQRDSAMYRCASSQLQGRDEQFFGPGTRLTVL.

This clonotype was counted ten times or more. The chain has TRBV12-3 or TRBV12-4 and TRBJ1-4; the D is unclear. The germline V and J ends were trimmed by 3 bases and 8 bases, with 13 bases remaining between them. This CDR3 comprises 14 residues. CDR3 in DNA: TGTGCCAGCAGTTTGTTCCCCAAGGGAGAAAAACTGTTTTTT. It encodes CASSLFPKGEKLFF.

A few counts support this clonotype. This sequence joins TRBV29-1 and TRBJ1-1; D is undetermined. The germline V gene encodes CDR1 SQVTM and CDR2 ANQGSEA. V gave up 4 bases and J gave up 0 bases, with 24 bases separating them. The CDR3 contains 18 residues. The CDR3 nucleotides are TGCAGCGTTGTTCTCGTTCGAGGTACCGGACGATTGAACACTGAAGCTTTCTTT. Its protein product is CSVVLVRGTGRLNTEAFF.

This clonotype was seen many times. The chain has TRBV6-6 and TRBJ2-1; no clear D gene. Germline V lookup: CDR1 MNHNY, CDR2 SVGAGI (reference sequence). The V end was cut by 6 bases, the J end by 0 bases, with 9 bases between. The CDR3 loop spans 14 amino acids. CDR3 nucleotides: TGTGCCAGCAGCCTTACGAGCTCCTACAATGAGCAGTTCTTC. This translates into CASSLTSSYNEQFF.

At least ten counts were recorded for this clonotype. DNA of the CDR3: TGTGCCAGCAGCGTAGGTGGGGGGGACTACGAGCAGTACTTC. Protein: CASSVGGGDYEQYF. The chain is built from TRBV9 and TRBJ2-7; TRBD2 agrees at 7 bases. Germline V gene lookup returns CDR1 SGDLS and CDR2 YYNGEE. This CDR3 is built from 14 residues. J was trimmed by 3 bases and V by 0 bases; bases with no gene match: 3.

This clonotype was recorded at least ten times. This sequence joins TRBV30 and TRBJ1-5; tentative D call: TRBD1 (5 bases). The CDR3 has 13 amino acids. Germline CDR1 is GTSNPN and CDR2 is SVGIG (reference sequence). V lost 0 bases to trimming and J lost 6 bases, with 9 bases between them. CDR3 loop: CAWSVQGVQPQHF. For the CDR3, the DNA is TGTGCCTGGAGTGTACAAGGGGTTCAGCCCCAGCATTTT. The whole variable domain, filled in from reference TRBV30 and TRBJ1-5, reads SQTIHQWPATLVQPVGSPLSLECTVEGTSNPNLYWYRQAAGRGLQLLFYSVGIGQISSEVPQNLSASRPQDRQFILSSKKLLLSDSGFYLCAWSVQGVQPQHFGDGTRLSIL.

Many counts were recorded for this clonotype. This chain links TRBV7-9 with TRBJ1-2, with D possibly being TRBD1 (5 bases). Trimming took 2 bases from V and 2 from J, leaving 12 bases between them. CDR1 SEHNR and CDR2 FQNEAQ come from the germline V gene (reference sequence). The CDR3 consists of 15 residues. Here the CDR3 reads CASSLSPSGNYGYTF. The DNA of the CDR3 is TGTGCCAGCAGCTTAAGTCCGTCAGGGAACTATGGCTACACCTTC.

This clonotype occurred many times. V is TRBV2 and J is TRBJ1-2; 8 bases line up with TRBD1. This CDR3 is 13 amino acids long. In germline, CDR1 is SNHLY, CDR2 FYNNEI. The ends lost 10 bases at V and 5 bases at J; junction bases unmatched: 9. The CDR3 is CAKPDRGIYGYTF. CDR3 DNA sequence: TGTGCCAAGCCCGACAGGGGAATTTATGGCTACACCTTC.

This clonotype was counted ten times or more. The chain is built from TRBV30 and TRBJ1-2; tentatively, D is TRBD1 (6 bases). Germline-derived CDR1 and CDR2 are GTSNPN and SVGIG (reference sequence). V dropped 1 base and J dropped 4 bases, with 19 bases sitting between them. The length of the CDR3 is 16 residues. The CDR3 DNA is TGTGCCTGGAGTGCGGGGAGCGGCAGGGGTGGCTATGGCTACACCTTC. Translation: CAWSAGSGRGGYGYTF.

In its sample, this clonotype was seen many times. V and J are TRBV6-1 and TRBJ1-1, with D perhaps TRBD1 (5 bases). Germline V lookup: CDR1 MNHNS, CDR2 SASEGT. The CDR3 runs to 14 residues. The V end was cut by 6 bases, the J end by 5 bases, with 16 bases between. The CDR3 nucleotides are TGTGCCAGCAGGACCACTGGGACTTGGACTGAAGCTTTCTTT. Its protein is CASRTTGTWTEAFF.

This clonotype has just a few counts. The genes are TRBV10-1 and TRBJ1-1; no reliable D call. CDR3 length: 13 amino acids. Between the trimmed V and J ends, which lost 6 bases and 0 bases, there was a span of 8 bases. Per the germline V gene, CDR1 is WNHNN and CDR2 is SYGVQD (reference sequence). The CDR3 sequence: CASRAEMNTEAFF. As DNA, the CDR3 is TGCGCCAGCAGGGCGGAGATGAACACTGAAGCTTTCTTT.

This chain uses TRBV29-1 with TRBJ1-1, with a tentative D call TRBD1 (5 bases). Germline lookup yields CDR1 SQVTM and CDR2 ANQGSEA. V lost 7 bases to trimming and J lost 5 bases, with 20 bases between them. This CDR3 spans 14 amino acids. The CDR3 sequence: CSATPGLRETEAFF. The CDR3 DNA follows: TGCAGCGCCACCCCGGGACTGAGGGAGACTGAAGCTTTCTTT.

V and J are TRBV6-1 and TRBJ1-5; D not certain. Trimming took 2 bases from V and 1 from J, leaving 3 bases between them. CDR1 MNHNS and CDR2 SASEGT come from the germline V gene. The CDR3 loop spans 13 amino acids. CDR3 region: CASSEQSNQPQHF. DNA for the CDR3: TGTGCCAGCAGTGAACAGAGCAATCAGCCCCAGCATTTT.

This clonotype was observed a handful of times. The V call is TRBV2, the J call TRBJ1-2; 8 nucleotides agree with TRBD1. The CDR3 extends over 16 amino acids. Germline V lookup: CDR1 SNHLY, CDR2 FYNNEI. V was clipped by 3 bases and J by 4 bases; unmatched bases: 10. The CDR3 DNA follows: TGTGCCAGCAGTGACTCAAACAGGGGGGTCCTCTATGGCTACACCTTC. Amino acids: CASSDSNRGVLYGYTF.

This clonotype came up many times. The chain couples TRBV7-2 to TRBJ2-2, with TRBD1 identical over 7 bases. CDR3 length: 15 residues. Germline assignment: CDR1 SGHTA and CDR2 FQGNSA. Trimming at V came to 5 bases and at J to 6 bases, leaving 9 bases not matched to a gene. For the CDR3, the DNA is TGTGCCAGCAGCCGCGACAGGGTCGCCGCCGGGGAGCTGTTTTTT. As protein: CASSRDRVAAGELFF.

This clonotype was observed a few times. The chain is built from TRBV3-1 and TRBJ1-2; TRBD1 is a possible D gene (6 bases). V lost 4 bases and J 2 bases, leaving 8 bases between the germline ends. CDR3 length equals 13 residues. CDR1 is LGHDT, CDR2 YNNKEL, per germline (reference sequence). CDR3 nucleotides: TGTGCCAGCAGCCGACAGGACAACTATGGCTACACCTTC. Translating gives CASSRQDNYGYTF.

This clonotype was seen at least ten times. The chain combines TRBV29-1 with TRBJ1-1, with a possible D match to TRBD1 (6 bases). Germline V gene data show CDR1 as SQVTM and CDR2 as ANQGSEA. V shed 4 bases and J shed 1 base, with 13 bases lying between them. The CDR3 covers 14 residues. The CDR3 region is CSVGGGGENTEAFF. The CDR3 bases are TGCAGCGTTGGAGGGGGGGGGGAGAACACTGAAGCTTTCTTT.

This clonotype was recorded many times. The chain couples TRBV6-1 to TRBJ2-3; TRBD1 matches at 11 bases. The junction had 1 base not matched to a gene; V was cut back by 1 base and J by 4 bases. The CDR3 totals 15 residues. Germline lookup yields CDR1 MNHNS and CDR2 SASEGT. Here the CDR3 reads CASSEGGQGADTQYF. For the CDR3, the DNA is TGTGCCAGCAGTGAAGGGGGACAGGGGGCAGATACGCAGTATTTT.

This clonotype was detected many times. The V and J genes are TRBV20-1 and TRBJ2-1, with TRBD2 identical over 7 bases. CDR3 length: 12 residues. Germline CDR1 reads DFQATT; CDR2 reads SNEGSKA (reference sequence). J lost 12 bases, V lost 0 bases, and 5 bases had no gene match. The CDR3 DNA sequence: TGCAGTGCTAGAGATCTAGGACTAGTGCAGTTCTTC. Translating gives CSARDLGLVQFF.

CDR3 amino acids: CASTFVGAGMNTEAFF. The CDR3 DNA sequence: TGTGCCAGCACCTTCGTGGGGGCAGGGATGAACACTGAAGCTTTCTTT. The rearrangement joins TRBV5-8 to TRBJ1-1, with TRBD1 as a possible D gene (6 bases). In germline, CDR1 is SGHTS, CDR2 YDEGEE. V was trimmed by 6 bases and J by 0 bases, leaving 18 bases between them. The CDR3 has 16 residues.

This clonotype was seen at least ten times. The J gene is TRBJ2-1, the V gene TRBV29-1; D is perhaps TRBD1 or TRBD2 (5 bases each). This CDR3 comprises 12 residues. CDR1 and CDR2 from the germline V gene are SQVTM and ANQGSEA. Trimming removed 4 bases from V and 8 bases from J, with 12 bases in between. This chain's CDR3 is CSVGDGRDEQFF. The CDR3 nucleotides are TGCAGCGTTGGGGACGGGCGGGATGAGCAGTTCTTC.

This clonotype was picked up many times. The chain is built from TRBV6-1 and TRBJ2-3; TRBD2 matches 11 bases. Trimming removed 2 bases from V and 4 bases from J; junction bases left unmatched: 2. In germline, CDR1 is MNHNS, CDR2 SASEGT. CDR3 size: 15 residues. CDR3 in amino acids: CASSEYSGGADTQYF. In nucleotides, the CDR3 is TGTGCCAGCAGTGAATATAGCGGGGGGGCAGATACGCAGTATTTT.

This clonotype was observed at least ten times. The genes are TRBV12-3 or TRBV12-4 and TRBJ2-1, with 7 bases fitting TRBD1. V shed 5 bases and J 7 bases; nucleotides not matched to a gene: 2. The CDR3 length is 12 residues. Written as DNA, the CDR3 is TGTGCCAGCAGTGAGACAGGGAATGAGCAGTTCTTC. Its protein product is CASSETGNEQFF.

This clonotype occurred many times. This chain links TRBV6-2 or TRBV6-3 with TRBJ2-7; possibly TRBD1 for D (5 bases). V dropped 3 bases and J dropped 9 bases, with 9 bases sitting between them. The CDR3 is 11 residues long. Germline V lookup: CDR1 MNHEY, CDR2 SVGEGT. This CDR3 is CASSYQGMQYF. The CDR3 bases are TGTGCCAGCAGTTATCAGGGCATGCAGTACTTC.

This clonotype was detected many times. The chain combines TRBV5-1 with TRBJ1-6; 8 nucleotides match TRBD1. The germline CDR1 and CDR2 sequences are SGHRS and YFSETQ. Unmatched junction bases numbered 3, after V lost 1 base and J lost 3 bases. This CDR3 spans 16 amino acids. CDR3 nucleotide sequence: TGCGCCAGCAGCTTGCAGGGGGCGGACTATAATTCACCCCTCCACTTT. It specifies CASSLQGADYNSPLHF.

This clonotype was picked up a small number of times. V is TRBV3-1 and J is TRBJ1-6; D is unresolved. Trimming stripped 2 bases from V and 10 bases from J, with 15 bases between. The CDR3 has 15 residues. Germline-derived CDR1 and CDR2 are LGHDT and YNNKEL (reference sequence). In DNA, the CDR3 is TGTGCCAGCAGCCAAAGTTATCAAGCAGACTCACCCCTCCACTTT. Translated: CASSQSYQADSPLHF.

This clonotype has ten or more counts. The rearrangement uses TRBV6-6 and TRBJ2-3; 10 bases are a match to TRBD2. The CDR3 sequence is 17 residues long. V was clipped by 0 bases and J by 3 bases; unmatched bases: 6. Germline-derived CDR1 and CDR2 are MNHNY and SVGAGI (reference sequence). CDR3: CASSYSKRGGPTDTQYF. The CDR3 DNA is TGTGCCAGCAGTTACTCTAAGCGGGGGGGCCCAACAGATACGCAGTATTTT.

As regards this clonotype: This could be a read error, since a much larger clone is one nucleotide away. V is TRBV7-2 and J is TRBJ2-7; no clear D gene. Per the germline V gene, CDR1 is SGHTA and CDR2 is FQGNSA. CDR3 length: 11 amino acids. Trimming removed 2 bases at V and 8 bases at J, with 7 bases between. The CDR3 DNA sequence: TGTGCCAGCAGCTTAAGGTCCAAGCAGTACTTC. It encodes CASSLRSKQYF.

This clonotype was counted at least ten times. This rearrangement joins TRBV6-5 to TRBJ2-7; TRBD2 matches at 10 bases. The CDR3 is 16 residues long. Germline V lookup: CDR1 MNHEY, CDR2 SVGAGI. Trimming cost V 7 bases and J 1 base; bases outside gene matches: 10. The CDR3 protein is CASTSTLAGASYEQYF. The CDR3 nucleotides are TGTGCCAGCACCTCGACGCTAGCGGGGGCGTCCTACGAGCAGTACTTC.

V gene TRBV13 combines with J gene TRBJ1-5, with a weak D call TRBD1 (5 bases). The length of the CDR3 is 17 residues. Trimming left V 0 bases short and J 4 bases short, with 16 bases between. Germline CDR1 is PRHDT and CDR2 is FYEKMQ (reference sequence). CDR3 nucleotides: TGTGCCAGCAGCTTAGGCCGCGGCTTGAAGGGGAATCAGCCCCAGCATTTT. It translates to CASSLGRGLKGNQPQHF.